This entry concerns a single T cell receptor beta chain. Its specificity is not known. The PCR made use of 60 Vbeta and 13 Jbeta primers. Profiling relied on immunoSEQ multiplex PCR, and the TCRdb table lists in-frame clones only, not all of them. Of about 170,000 clones in the sample, 85% are singletons; the top ten hold 1%. This entry is derived from a study of cytomegalovirus exposure and HLA in healthy donors. On the study more broadly: Early on, a data release was issued that held roughly 80 million unique TCRs from HLA-typed donors.

Study-level findings and limits: The authors later linked a missense DCLRE1C variant to TCR beta V- and J-gene trimming. Some 150 TCR beta chains were listed as cytomegalovirus-associated.

V shed 5 bases, J shed 2 bases, and the junction held 2 bases outside the gene matches. Germline values: CDR1 SGHAT, CDR2 FQNNGV. The CDR3 consists of 15 residues. V gene TRBV11-2 combines with J gene TRBJ2-2, with 10 bases matching TRBD1. This receptor was obtained from a boy aged 2 to 9 in good health and CMV-seronegative. Sequencing input: PBMCs. CDR3 DNA: TGTGCCAGCAGCCGACAGGGGGCCAACACCGGGGAGCTGTTTTTT. Its protein product is CASSRQGANTGELFF.